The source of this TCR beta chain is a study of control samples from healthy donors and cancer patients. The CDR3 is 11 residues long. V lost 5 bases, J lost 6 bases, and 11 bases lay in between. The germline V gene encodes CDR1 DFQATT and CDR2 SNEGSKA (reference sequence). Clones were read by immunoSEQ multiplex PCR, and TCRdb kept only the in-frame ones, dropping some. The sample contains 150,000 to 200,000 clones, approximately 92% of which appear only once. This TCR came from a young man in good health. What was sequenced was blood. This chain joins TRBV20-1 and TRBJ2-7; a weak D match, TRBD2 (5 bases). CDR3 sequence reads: CSADTRSEQYF. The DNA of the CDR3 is TGCAGTGCTGATACTAGGAGCGAGCAGTACTTC.